Here is one T cell receptor (beta chain) with its context. The target antigen is unknown. MiXCR was run by TCRdb on the reads, yielding one entry per CDR3 protein. The table records approximately 110,000 distinct CDR3 sequences, roughly 30% of them present only once. The sample is drawn from a study of T cell repertoires in cytomegalovirus infection. The CDR3 totals 14 residues. Trimming removed 4 bases from V and 7 bases from J; junction bases left unmatched: 6. Germline-derived CDR1 and CDR2 are SNHLY and FYNNEI. This specimen was CD8+ T cells from cultured PBMCs, taken from culture after CMV antigen stimulation. This sequence was found in a human donor in good health (CMV status not recorded). Some clones in this sample may be carry-over from other donors' samples. The rearrangement uses TRBV2 and TRBJ2-1, with TRBD2 identical over 8 bases. This CDR3 is CASSGSGAINEQFF. The CDR3 bases are TGTGCCAGCAGTGGTAGCGGGGCCATAAATGAGCAGTTCTTC.